This is a list of T cell receptor beta chains from one sample in a study of cytomegalovirus exposure and HLA in healthy donors. Assay used: immunoSEQ multiplex PCR; TCRdb lists only in-frame clones, some missing. The sample includes around 63,000 clones, approximately 79% of them seen just once. Sample: PBMCs. The source is a woman under 40 in good health and CMV-seronegative. Each CDR3 is given with its conserved first and last residue. Fields, in order: J gene, D gene, V gene, clone size, CDR3 protein, CDR3 DNA. A D gene is named only where the DNA matches it firmly. Expanded clones get a size class; other rows say once, few or many, or leave the size out.

j_gene: TRBJ1-6; d_gene: TRBD1; v_gene: TRBV9; abundance: .; CDR3aa: CASSSEDRSSYNSPLHF; CDR3nt: TGTGCCAGCAGCTCCGAGGACAGGAGCTCCTATAATTCACCCCTCCACTTT
j_gene: TRBJ1-1; d_gene: .; v_gene: TRBV5-4; abundance: .; CDR3aa: CASSFRGATEAFF; CDR3nt: TGTGCCAGCAGCTTTCGCGGGGCCACTGAAGCTTTCTTT
j_gene: TRBJ2-7; d_gene: .; v_gene: TRBV7-9; abundance: .; CDR3aa: CASSPSSSYEQYF; CDR3nt: TGTGCCAGCAGCCCTAGTTCTAGTTACGAGCAGTACTTC
j_gene: TRBJ2-5; d_gene: .; v_gene: TRBV7-9; abundance: .; CDR3aa: CASSPDEEEETQYF; CDR3nt: TGTGCCAGCAGCCCGGATGAAGAGGAAGAGACCCAGTACTTC
j_gene: TRBJ2-4; d_gene: .; v_gene: TRBV7-8; abundance: .; CDR3aa: CASSPQGLAFKNIQYF; CDR3nt: TGTGCCAGCAGCCCCCAGGGTCTCGCCTTCAAAAACATTCAGTACTTC
j_gene: TRBJ1-5; d_gene: .; v_gene: TRBV7-9; abundance: .; CDR3aa: CASSLQNQPQHF; CDR3nt: TGTGCCAGCAGCTTGCAGAATCAGCCCCAGCATTTT
j_gene: TRBJ1-1; d_gene: .; v_gene: TRBV19; abundance: once; CDR3aa: CASDTGIGTEAFF; CDR3nt: TGTGCCAGCGATACAGGGATAGGGACTGAAGCTTTCTTT
j_gene: TRBJ1-2; d_gene: .; v_gene: TRBV28; abundance: .; CDR3aa: CASSLENYGYTF; CDR3nt: TGTGCCAGCAGTTTAGAGAACTATGGCTACACCTTC
j_gene: TRBJ2-6; d_gene: .; v_gene: TRBV19; abundance: few; CDR3aa: CASSIDFPGLSGANVLTF; CDR3nt: TGTGCCAGTAGTATAGATTTCCCAGGCCTCTCTGGGGCCAACGTCCTGACTTTC
j_gene: TRBJ2-7; d_gene: .; v_gene: TRBV7-6; abundance: .; CDR3aa: CASSLTRSPYEQYF; CDR3nt: TGTGCCAGCAGCTTAACAAGAAGTCCCTACGAGCAGTACTTC
j_gene: TRBJ1-2; d_gene: .; v_gene: TRBV4-3; abundance: .; CDR3aa: CASSQGFSGIANYGYTF; CDR3nt: TGCGCCAGCAGCCAAGGCTTTTCAGGGATAGCTAACTATGGCTACACCTTC
j_gene: TRBJ1-2; d_gene: TRBD1; v_gene: TRBV5-6; abundance: .; CDR3aa: CASTQGVGFYGYTF; CDR3nt: TGTGCCAGCACCCAGGGGGTAGGCTTTTATGGCTACACCTTC
j_gene: TRBJ2-7; d_gene: .; v_gene: TRBV5-1; abundance: once; CDR3aa: CASSPERRDFHEQYF; CDR3nt: TGCGCCAGCAGCCCCGAGAGGAGGGACTTCCACGAGCAGTACTTC
j_gene: TRBJ2-5; d_gene: .; v_gene: TRBV18; abundance: .; CDR3aa: CASSLGTQETQYF; CDR3nt: TGTGCCAGCTCCCTAGGTACCCAAGAGACCCAGTACTTC